The rows below give T cell receptor beta chains drawn from one sample of a study of T cell clones after liver transplantation. Some clones are missing from TCRdb's copy, which holds only in-frame ones; the method was immunoSEQ multiplex PCR. This table has about 75,000 clones, under 90% appearing once. This specimen consisted of CD4+ T cells from blood, obtained around 50 months after liver transplant. The receptors were gathered from a human patient who received a liver transplant. Some T cells may originate from the graft donor. Both conserved end residues are part of each CDR3. The order of the fields is D gene, J gene, V gene, clone size, CDR3 protein, CDR3 DNA. The D gene is left open where the match is weak. Clone size is not always given. Where it is, it says once, few, many or a class for expanded clones.

D: -; J: TRBJ2-3; V: TRBV29-1; size: -; CDR3: CSVVEDTQYF; DNA: TGCAGCGTTGTAGAGGATACGCAGTATTTT
D: -; J: TRBJ1-1; V: TRBV18; size: -; CDR3: CASSPFTWDEAFF; DNA: TGTGCCAGCTCACCCTTTACGTGGGATGAAGCTTTCTTT
D: -; J: TRBJ1-2; V: TRBV6-5; size: -; CDR3: CASSADSVNYGYTF; DNA: TGTGCCAGCAGCGCCGACAGCGTTAACTATGGCTACACCTTC
D: -; J: TRBJ2-2; V: TRBV28; size: -; CDR3: CASSLSRPGTGELFF; DNA: TGTGCCAGCAGTTTGTCCCGGCCAGGCACCGGGGAGCTGTTTTTT
D: TRBD2; J: TRBJ2-3; V: TRBV10-3; size: -; CDR3: CAISDPSGLVLDTQYF; DNA: TGTGCCATCAGTGACCCTTCCGGACTAGTTCTCGATACGCAGTATTTT
D: TRBD2; J: TRBJ2-1; V: TRBV27; size: -; CDR3: CASSLRARSGRPRLDEQFF; DNA: TGTGCCAGCAGTCTCCGTGCTCGAAGCGGGAGGCCTAGGTTGGACGAGCAGTTCTTC
D: TRBD1; J: TRBJ2-1; V: TRBV19; size: -; CDR3: CASVRTGTNEQFF; DNA: TGTGCCAGTGTTCGGACAGGGACCAATGAGCAGTTCTTC
D: TRBD1; J: TRBJ2-7; V: TRBV10-1; size: -; CDR3: CASSEAPRQGFSQYF; DNA: TGCGCCAGCAGTGAGGCCCCACGACAGGGTTTTTCGCAGTACTTC
D: -; J: TRBJ1-2; V: TRBV7-9; size: -; CDR3: CASSLVKSGYYGYTF; DNA: TGTGCCAGCAGCTTAGTAAAGTCGGGATACTATGGCTACACCTTC
D: -; J: TRBJ2-1; V: TRBV4-2; size: -; CDR3: CASSPTSSNEQFF; DNA: TGTGCCAGCAGCCCGACGAGTAGCAATGAGCAGTTCTTC
D: -; J: TRBJ1-4; V: TRBV19; size: once; CDR3: CASSMGPNEKLFF; DNA: TGTGCCAGTAGTATGGGACCGAATGAAAAACTGTTTTTT
D: TRBD1; J: TRBJ1-1; V: TRBV10-1; size: -; CDR3: CASSARDSGMNTEAFF; DNA: TGCGCCAGCAGTGCCCGGGACAGTGGGATGAACACTGAAGCTTTCTTT
D: -; J: TRBJ2-1; V: TRBV29-1; size: -; CDR3: CSVGVSSYNEQFF; DNA: TGCAGCGTTGGGGTTAGCTCCTACAATGAGCAGTTCTTC
D: -; J: TRBJ1-4; V: TRBV6-1; size: -; CDR3: CASSVNEKLFF; DNA: TGTGCCAGCAGTGTTAATGAAAAACTGTTTTTT
D: TRBD2; J: TRBJ2-2; V: TRBV25-1; size: -; CDR3: CASSGTSGRLTGELFF; DNA: TGTGCCAGCAGTGGGACTAGCGGGAGACTCACCGGGGAGCTGTTTTTT
D: TRBD1; J: TRBJ2-7; V: TRBV6-1; size: -; CDR3: CASRRQGNTYEQYF; DNA: TGTGCCAGCAGGAGACAGGGGAATACATACGAGCAGTACTTC
D: -; J: TRBJ2-3; V: TRBV12-5; size: -; CDR3: CASGQGIGTDTQYF; DNA: TGTGCTAGTGGTCAGGGGATCGGCACAGATACGCAGTATTTT
D: -; J: TRBJ2-5; V: TRBV23-1; size: -; CDR3: CASSQSLSGNKPLNETQYF; DNA: TGCGCCAGCAGTCAAAGTCTTTCAGGTAACAAGCCCCTCAATGAGACCCAGTACTTC
D: TRBD1; J: TRBJ1-1; V: TRBV18; size: -; CDR3: CASSPQGEAEAFF; DNA: TGTGCCAGCTCACCGCAGGGGGAAGCTGAAGCTTTCTTT
D: TRBD1; J: TRBJ2-1; V: TRBV19; size: -; CDR3: CASGDRYNEQFF; DNA: TGTGCCAGTGGGGACAGGTACAATGAGCAGTTCTTC
D: -; J: TRBJ1-5; V: TRBV2; size: few; CDR3: CASSEGLIQPQHF; DNA: TGTGCCAGCAGTGAGGGACTGATTCAGCCCCAGCATTTT